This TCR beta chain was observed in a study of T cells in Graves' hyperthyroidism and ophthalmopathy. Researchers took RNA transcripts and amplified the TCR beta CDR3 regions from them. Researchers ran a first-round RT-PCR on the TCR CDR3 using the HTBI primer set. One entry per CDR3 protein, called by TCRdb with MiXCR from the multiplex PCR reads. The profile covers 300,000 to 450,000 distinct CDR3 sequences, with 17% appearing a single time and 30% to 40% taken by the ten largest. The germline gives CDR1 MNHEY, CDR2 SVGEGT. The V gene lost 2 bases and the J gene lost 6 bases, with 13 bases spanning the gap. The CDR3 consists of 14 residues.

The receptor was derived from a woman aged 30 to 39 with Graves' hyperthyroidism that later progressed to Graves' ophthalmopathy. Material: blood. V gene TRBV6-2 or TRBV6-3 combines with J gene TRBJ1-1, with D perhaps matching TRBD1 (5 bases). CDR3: CASSYGRQGAEAFF. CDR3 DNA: TGTGCCAGCAGTTACGGTCGCCAGGGCGCTGAAGCTTTCTTT.